These 17 T cell receptor beta chains originate from one sample sequenced in a study of tumor-infiltrating lymphocytes in localized non-small cell lung cancer. TCRdb's table, derived via immunoSEQ multiplex PCR, lists solely in-frame clones and lacks some. The data hold about 16,000 clones, with less than 85% observed a single time. What was sequenced was lung tumor tissue. All receptors derive from a human donor with non-small cell lung cancer.

The gene calls are TRBV10-3 and TRBJ2-1, with TRBD2 matching 14 bases. Germline assignment: CDR1 ENHRY and CDR2 SYGVKD. The CDR3 extends over 17 amino acids. Trimming cost V 0 bases and J 9 bases; bases outside gene matches: 7. CDR3 residues: CAISESSGTSGGGEQFF. As DNA, the CDR3 is TGTGCCATCAGTGAGTCCTCCGGGACTAGCGGGGGTGGTGAGCAGTTCTTC.

This chain links TRBV7-6 with TRBJ2-7, with 9 bases lining up with TRBD2. J gave up 7 bases and V 6 bases, and 7 bases lay outside the gene matches. CDR3 length equals 13 residues. The germline gives CDR1 SGHVS, CDR2 FNYEAQ. Here the CDR3 reads CASRINAGGEQYF. DNA for the CDR3: TGTGCCAGCAGAATTAACGCGGGAGGGGAGCAGTACTTC.

This chain joins TRBV18 and TRBJ2-3; D remains unclear. This CDR3 contains 13 residues. V was shortened by 1 base and J by 1 base, with 3 bases between the two germline ends. Germline V gene lookup returns CDR1 KGHSH and CDR2 LQKENI. CDR3 sequence reads: CASSPQGTDTQYF. In DNA, the CDR3 is TGTGCCAGCTCACCACAGGGCACAGATACGCAGTATTTT.

The chain links TRBV6-1 to TRBJ1-6, with 10 bases matching TRBD1. V shed 1 base, J shed 9 bases, and the junction held 0 bases outside the gene matches. From germline, CDR1 is MNHNS and CDR2 SASEGT. The CDR3 covers 14 residues. The CDR3 reads CASSEGTGGSPLHF. DNA of the CDR3: TGTGCCAGCAGTGAAGGGACAGGGGGTTCACCCCTCCACTTT.

The J gene is TRBJ2-2, the V gene TRBV9, with D maybe TRBD1 (6 bases). Trimming removed 4 bases from V and 6 bases from J, with 22 bases in between. The CDR3 consists of 17 residues. In germline, CDR1 is SGDLS, CDR2 YYNGEE. For the CDR3, the DNA is TGTGCCAGCAGCCTAAACCCGGCAGGGGAGTCTTCCGGGGAGCTGTTTTTT. It encodes CASSLNPAGESSGELFF.

The rearrangement joins TRBV29-1 to TRBJ2-2, with 8 bases identical to TRBD1. V shed 4 bases, J shed 5 bases, and the junction held 3 bases outside the gene matches. The CDR3 has 13 amino acids. CDR1 is SQVTM and CDR2 is ANQGSEA in the germline V gene. The CDR3 sequence: CSVAGGGTGELFF. CDR3 sequence (DNA): TGCAGCGTTGCAGGGGGCGGGACCGGGGAGCTGTTTTTT.

V is TRBV11-2 and J is TRBJ2-2; 8 bases match TRBD1. Germline loops: CDR1 SGHAT, CDR2 FQNNGV. CDR3 length equals 16 residues. V lost 5 bases and J lost 0; bases outside the gene matches: 5. The CDR3 is CASSPRTGSNTGELFF. The CDR3 DNA reads as TGTGCCAGCAGCCCCCGGACAGGGTCGAACACCGGGGAGCTGTTTTTT.

The V gene is TRBV5-1, the J gene TRBJ2-7; 7 nucleotides match TRBD1. The germline gives CDR1 SGHRS, CDR2 YFSETQ. This CDR3 has 13 residues. Unmatched junction bases numbered 7, after V lost 4 bases and J lost 6 bases. In DNA, the CDR3 is TGCGCCAGCAGCAGACAGGGAACGGGCGAGCAGTACTTC. Protein product: CASSRQGTGEQYF.

This clone has only one observation. The chain couples TRBV4-3 to TRBJ1-5; D is uncertain. The germline V gene has CDR1 LGHNA and CDR2 YSLEER. With 0 bases removed from V and 2 bases from J, the gap between germline ends came to 17 bases. The CDR3 totals 18 residues. The CDR3 loop is CASSQDWSWQTGNQPQHF. In nucleotides, the CDR3 is TGCGCCAGCAGCCAAGATTGGTCGTGGCAGACGGGCAATCAGCCCCAGCATTTT.

The chain employs TRBV6-1 and TRBJ2-5; 7 bases match TRBD1. J gave up 0 bases and V 2 bases, and 3 bases lay outside the gene matches. CDR3 length: 15 residues. In germline, CDR1 is MNHNS, CDR2 SASEGT. CDR3 coding DNA: TGTGCCAGCAGTGAACCCGGGACAGACCAAGAGACCCAGTACTTC. It specifies CASSEPGTDQETQYF.

The V gene is TRBV28, the J gene TRBJ2-1, with 10 bases fitting TRBD1. The V gene end was trimmed by 4 bases and the J gene end by 6 bases; junction bases not matched to a gene: 9. Germline V CDR1 and CDR2: MDHEN, SYDVKM. The CDR3 runs 16 residues. The CDR3 reads CASSSPPGTGVNEQFF. The CDR3 DNA reads as TGTGCCAGCAGTTCCCCCCCCGGGACAGGGGTCAATGAGCAGTTCTTC.

The chain joins TRBV5-1 to TRBJ1-3; the match to TRBD1 covers 10 bases. With V trimmed by 0 bases and J by 8 bases, 5 bases remained unmatched. The V gene's germline CDR1 is SGHRS and CDR2 YFSETQ. The CDR3 runs 15 residues. As DNA, the CDR3 is TGCGCCAGCAGCTTGGTTGGGACAGGGGCGGACACCATATATTTT. Its protein product is CASSLVGTGADTIYF.

The rearrangement joins TRBV28 to TRBJ1-4; D is ambiguous. V was trimmed by 2 bases and J by 4 bases, leaving 8 bases between them. The length of the CDR3 is 14 residues. In germline, CDR1 is MDHEN, CDR2 SYDVKM. The CDR3 DNA follows: TGTGCCAGCAGTTTAAGGGCCTATAATGAAAAACTGTTTTTT. Amino acids: CASSLRAYNEKLFF.

CDR3 sequence (DNA): TGTGCCAGCAGCTTACTTGCGGGAGGGCTAACCGGGGAGCTGTTTTTT. It yields the protein CASSLLAGGLTGELFF. The V gene is TRBV7-2, the J gene TRBJ2-2; 9 nucleotides match TRBD2. The CDR3 extends over 16 amino acids. Trimming cost V 2 bases and J 5 bases; bases outside gene matches: 6. Germline CDR1 and CDR2: SGHTA and FQGNSA.

The chain couples TRBV14 to TRBJ1-2, with D uncertain. V lost 0 bases and J 5 bases, leaving 7 bases between the germline ends. CDR1 is SGHDN and CDR2 is FVKESK in the germline V gene. The CDR3 covers 13 residues. In DNA form, the CDR3 reads TGTGCCAGCAGCCAAGACCTAGGGTATGGCTACACCTTC. Protein product: CASSQDLGYGYTF.

The J gene is TRBJ2-7, the V gene TRBV7-3; D gene uncertain. The CDR3 covers 14 residues. The germline CDR1 and CDR2 sequences are SGHTA and FQGTGA. V was shortened by 3 bases and J by 0 bases, with 9 bases between the two germline ends. The CDR3 region is CASSLGHLSYEQYF. The CDR3 nucleotides are TGTGCCAGCAGCTTGGGCCACCTCTCCTACGAGCAGTACTTC.

The chain recombines TRBV6-1 with TRBJ2-5, with 11 bases matching TRBD2. The CDR3 sequence is 14 residues long. Germline trimming cut 6 bases from V and 5 bases from J; bases unmatched to any gene: 5. The germline V gene encodes CDR1 MNHNS and CDR2 SASEGT. DNA of the CDR3: TGTGCCAGCAGGGTACTAGCGGGAGACGAGACCCAGTACTTC. Amino acids: CASRVLAGDETQYF.